Sequencing of this T cell receptor (beta chain) was carried out in a study of cytomegalovirus exposure and HLA in healthy donors. About the research overall: Early release data held some 80 million unique TCRs from HLA-typed donors.

There are 15 residues in the CDR3. Germline loops: CDR1 SEHNR, CDR2 FQNEAQ (reference sequence). Between the trimmed V and J ends, which lost 6 bases and 8 bases, there was a span of 22 bases. It was with 60 Vbeta and 13 Jbeta primers that the PCR ran. The data were produced by immunoSEQ multiplex PCR, yet TCRdb's version contains in-frame clones alone and is incomplete. Of approximately 140,000 clones in the sample, 55% to 70% were seen once. Points from the study as a whole: In vitro assays verified that three CMV-associated chains recognized CMV antigens specifically. It was taken for granted in presence/absence analyses that sequencing depth across donors was roughly uniform. The study dropped some indistinguishable V segments, TRBV6-2 and TRBV6-3 among them.

This clone was counted a single time. Antigen specificity is unknown. The source material was PBMCs. The TCR was taken from a woman in her sixties in good health and CMV-seropositive. The chain joins TRBV7-9 to TRBJ1-2; D possibly corresponds to TRBD1 (5 bases). CDR3 amino acids: CASSPYGDSIYGYTF. The CDR3, as DNA: TGTGCCAGCAGTCCTTACGGCGACAGTATATACGGCTACACCTTC.